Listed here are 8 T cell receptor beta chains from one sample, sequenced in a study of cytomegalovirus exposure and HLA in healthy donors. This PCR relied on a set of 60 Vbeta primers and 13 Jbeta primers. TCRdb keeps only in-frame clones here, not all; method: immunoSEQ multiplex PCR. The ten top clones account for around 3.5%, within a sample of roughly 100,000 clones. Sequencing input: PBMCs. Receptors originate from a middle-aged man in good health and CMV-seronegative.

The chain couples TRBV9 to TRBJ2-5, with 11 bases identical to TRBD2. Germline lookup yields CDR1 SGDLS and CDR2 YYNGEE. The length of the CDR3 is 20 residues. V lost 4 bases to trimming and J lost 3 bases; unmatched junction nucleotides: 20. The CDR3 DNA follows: TGTGCCAGCAGCCATAATTCTAGGGGGCTAGCGGGGGGTAGGGAAGAGACCCAGTACTTC. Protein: CASSHNSRGLAGGREETQYF.

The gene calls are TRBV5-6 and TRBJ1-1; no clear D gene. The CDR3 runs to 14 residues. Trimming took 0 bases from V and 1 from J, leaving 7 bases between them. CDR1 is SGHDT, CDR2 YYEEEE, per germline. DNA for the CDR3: TGTGCCAGCAGCTTGGAACCGGGGAACACTGAAGCTTTCTTT. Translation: CASSLEPGNTEAFF.

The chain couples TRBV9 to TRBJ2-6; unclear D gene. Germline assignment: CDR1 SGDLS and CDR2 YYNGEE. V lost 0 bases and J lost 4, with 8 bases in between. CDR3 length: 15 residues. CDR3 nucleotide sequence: TGTGCCAGCAGCGTAGGGGCATTGGGGGCCAACGTCCTGACTTTC. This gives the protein CASSVGALGANVLTF.

This chain's CDR3 is CASSPNSGAWVYGYTF. The CDR3, as DNA: TGTGCCAGCAGCCCCAACTCAGGGGCGTGGGTCTATGGCTACACCTTC. The V gene is TRBV7-2, the J gene TRBJ1-2, with D possibly being TRBD1 (6 bases). Germline values: CDR1 SGHTA, CDR2 FQGNSA. CDR3 length: 16 amino acids. V lost 5 bases to trimming and J lost 4 bases, with 20 bases between them.

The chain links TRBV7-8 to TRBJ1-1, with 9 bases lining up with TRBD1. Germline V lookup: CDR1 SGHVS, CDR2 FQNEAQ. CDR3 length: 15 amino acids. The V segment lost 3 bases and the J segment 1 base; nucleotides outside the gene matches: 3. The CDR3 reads CASSFTGGRNTEAFF. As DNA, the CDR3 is TGTGCCAGCAGCTTTACAGGGGGCAGGAACACTGAAGCTTTCTTT.

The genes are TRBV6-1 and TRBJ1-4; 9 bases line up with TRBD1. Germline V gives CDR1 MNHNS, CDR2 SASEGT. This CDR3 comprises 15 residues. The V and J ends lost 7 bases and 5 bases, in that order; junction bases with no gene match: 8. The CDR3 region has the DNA TGTGCCAGCACCGACGGGACAGGGAGAAATGAAAAACTGTTTTTT. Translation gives CASTDGTGRNEKLFF.

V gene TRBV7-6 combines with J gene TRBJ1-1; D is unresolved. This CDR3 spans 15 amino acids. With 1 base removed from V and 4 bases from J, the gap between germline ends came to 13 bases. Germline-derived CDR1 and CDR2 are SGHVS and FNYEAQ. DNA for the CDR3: TGTGCCAGCAGCTTAGGTCCGGGAGGAATCACTGAAGCTTTCTTT. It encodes CASSLGPGGITEAFF.

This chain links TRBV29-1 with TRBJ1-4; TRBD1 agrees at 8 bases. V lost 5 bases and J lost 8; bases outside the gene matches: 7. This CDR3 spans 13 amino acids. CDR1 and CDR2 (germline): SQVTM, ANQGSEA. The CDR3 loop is CSVTGTGGEKLFF. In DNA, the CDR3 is TGCAGCGTTACCGGGACAGGAGGAGAAAAACTGTTTTTT.